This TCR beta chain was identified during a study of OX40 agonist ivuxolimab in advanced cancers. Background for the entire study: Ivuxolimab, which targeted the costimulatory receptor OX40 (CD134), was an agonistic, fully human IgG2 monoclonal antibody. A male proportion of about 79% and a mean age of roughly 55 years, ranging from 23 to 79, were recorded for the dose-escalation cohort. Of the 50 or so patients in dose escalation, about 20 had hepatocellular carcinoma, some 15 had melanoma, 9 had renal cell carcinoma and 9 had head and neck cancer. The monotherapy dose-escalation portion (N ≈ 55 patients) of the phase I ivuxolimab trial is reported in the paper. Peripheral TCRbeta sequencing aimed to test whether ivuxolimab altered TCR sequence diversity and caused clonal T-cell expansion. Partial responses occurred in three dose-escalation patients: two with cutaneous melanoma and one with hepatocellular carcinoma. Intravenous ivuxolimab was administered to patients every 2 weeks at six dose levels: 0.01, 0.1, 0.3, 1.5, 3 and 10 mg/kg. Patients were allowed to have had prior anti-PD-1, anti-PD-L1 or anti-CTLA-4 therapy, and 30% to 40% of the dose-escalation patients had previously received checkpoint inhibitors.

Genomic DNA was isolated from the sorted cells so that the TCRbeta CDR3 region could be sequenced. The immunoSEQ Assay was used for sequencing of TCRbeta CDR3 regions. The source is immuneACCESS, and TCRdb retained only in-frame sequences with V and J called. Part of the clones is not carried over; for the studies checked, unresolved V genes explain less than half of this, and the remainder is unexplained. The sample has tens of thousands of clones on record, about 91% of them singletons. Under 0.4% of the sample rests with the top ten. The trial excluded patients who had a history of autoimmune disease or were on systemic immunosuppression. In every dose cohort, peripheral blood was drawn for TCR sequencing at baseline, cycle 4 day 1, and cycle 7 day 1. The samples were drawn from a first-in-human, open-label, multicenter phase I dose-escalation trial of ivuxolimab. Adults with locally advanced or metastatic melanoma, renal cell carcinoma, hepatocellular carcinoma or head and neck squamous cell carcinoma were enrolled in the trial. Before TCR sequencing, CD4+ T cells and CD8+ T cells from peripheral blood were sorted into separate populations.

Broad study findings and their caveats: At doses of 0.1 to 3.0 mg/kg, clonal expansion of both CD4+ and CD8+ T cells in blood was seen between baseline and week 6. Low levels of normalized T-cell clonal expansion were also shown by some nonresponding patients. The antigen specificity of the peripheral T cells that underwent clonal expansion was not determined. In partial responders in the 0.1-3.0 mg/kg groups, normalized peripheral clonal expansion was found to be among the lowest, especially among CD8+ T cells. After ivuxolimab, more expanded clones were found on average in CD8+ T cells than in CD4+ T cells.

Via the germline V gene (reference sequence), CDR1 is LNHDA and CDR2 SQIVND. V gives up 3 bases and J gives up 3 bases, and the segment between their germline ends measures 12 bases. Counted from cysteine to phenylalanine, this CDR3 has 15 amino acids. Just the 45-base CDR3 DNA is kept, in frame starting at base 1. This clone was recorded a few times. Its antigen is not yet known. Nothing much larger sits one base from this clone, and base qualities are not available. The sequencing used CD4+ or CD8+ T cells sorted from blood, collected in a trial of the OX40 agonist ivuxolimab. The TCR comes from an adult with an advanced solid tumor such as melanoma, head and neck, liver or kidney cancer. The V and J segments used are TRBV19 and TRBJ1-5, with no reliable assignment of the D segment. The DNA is TGTGCCAGTAGTATGGCTTCGGGGTTCAATCAGCCCCAGCATTTT. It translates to CASSMASGFNQPQHF. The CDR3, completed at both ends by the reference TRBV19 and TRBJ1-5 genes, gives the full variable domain DGGITQSPKYLFRKEGQNVTLSCEQNLNHDAMYWYRQDPGQGLRLIYYSQIVNDFQKGDIAEGYSVSREKKESFPLTVTSAQKNPTAFYLCASSMASGFNQPQHFGDGTRLSIL.